A selection of T cell receptor beta chains follows, all from one sample in a study of shared clonotypes between healthy human individuals. Method: immunoSEQ multiplex PCR; TCRdb's copy keeps in-frame clones and lacks some. This sample has fewer than 600,000 clones; 60% to 80% occur once, and the top ten carry 12%. The sample consisted of PBMCs. These receptors came from a woman in her thirties or forties in good health. Some clones in this sample may be carry-over from other donors' samples. Both conserved end residues are part of each CDR3. Each record gives: V gene, CDR3 length, D gene, clone size, J gene, CDR3 protein. The D gene is left open where the match is weak. Clone sizes are given selectively: once, few, many, or a class where the clone is expanded.

v_gene: TRBV14; len: 14; d_gene: NA; abundance: NA; j_gene: TRBJ2-7; CDR3aa: CASSQARRAGEQYF
v_gene: TRBV5-1; len: 16; d_gene: TRBD2; abundance: NA; j_gene: TRBJ2-7; CDR3aa: CASSLDIAGVGYEQYF
v_gene: TRBV10-3; len: 10; d_gene: NA; abundance: NA; j_gene: TRBJ2-1; CDR3aa: CATGDNEQFF
v_gene: TRBV5-4; len: 12; d_gene: NA; abundance: many; j_gene: TRBJ1-2; CDR3aa: CASSDNIYGYTF
v_gene: TRBV4-1; len: 15; d_gene: NA; abundance: few; j_gene: TRBJ2-7; CDR3aa: CASSQQLQSSYEQYF
v_gene: TRBV2; len: 13; d_gene: NA; abundance: NA; j_gene: TRBJ2-7; CDR3aa: CARGIAGNYEQYF
v_gene: TRBV6-5; len: 14; d_gene: NA; abundance: few; j_gene: TRBJ2-3; CDR3aa: CASRTRNQADTQYF
v_gene: TRBV7-3; len: 14; d_gene: TRBD1; abundance: NA; j_gene: TRBJ2-3; CDR3aa: CASSRRQGTDTQYF
v_gene: TRBV5-1; len: 17; d_gene: NA; abundance: NA; j_gene: TRBJ2-5; CDR3aa: CASSLGGTAVGQETQYF
v_gene: TRBV7-8; len: 13; d_gene: NA; abundance: NA; j_gene: TRBJ1-4; CDR3aa: CASSLGTASQSEF
v_gene: TRBV5-1; len: 16; d_gene: NA; abundance: NA; j_gene: TRBJ1-3; CDR3aa: CASSLDKEDSGNTIYF
v_gene: TRBV19; len: 15; d_gene: NA; abundance: NA; j_gene: TRBJ1-2; CDR3aa: CASSIAKQGNYGYTF
v_gene: TRBV5-6; len: 14; d_gene: NA; abundance: few; j_gene: TRBJ1-2; CDR3aa: CASSLRAAYVGYTF
v_gene: TRBV27; len: 13; d_gene: TRBD1; abundance: NA; j_gene: TRBJ2-7; CDR3aa: CATRQGYWDEQYF
v_gene: TRBV7-9; len: 14; d_gene: TRBD1; abundance: few; j_gene: TRBJ1-2; CDR3aa: CASSFDRVSYGYTF
v_gene: TRBV5-4; len: 16; d_gene: NA; abundance: NA; j_gene: TRBJ2-6; CDR3aa: CASSLDSSSGANVLTF
v_gene: TRBV5-1; len: 14; d_gene: NA; abundance: NA; j_gene: TRBJ2-1; CDR3aa: CASSLRRHYNEQFF
v_gene: TRBV9; len: 15; d_gene: TRBD1; abundance: few; j_gene: TRBJ2-7; CDR3aa: CASSAGTGVGYEQYF
v_gene: TRBV30; len: 16; d_gene: NA; abundance: few; j_gene: TRBJ2-5; CDR3aa: CAWSRGQTGYQETQYF
v_gene: TRBV18; len: 17; d_gene: TRBD1; abundance: NA; j_gene: TRBJ2-6; CDR3aa: CASGTGGAGAGANVLTF
v_gene: TRBV10-2; len: 16; d_gene: NA; abundance: few; j_gene: TRBJ2-7; CDR3aa: CASSESGRETTYEQYF
v_gene: TRBV14; len: 14; d_gene: NA; abundance: NA; j_gene: TRBJ2-2; CDR3aa: CASSQGQNTGELFF
v_gene: TRBV6-5; len: 14; d_gene: TRBD2; abundance: NA; j_gene: TRBJ2-3; CDR3aa: CASSDGRATDTQYF
v_gene: TRBV5-1; len: 14; d_gene: NA; abundance: NA; j_gene: TRBJ1-2; CDR3aa: CASSLVGENYGYTF
v_gene: TRBV11-2; len: 16; d_gene: NA; abundance: NA; j_gene: TRBJ2-7; CDR3aa: CASSPLGRSGHYEQYF
v_gene: TRBV7-9; len: 16; d_gene: NA; abundance: once; j_gene: TRBJ2-2; CDR3aa: CASSWGLILDTGELFF
v_gene: TRBV6-1; len: 16; d_gene: TRBD1; abundance: NA; j_gene: TRBJ2-5; CDR3aa: CASSGNPGTGQETQYF
v_gene: TRBV5-1; len: 15; d_gene: TRBD1; abundance: NA; j_gene: TRBJ2-7; CDR3aa: CASSLEGTGSREQYF
v_gene: TRBV6-5; len: 15; d_gene: NA; abundance: NA; j_gene: TRBJ2-2; CDR3aa: CASSYFPDSTEELFF
v_gene: TRBV30; len: 13; d_gene: TRBD1; abundance: many; j_gene: TRBJ1-1; CDR3aa: CAWAGQGFTEAFF
v_gene: TRBV7-9; len: 16; d_gene: NA; abundance: NA; j_gene: TRBJ1-1; CDR3aa: CASSLALAGIGTEAFF
v_gene: TRBV18; len: 16; d_gene: NA; abundance: NA; j_gene: TRBJ1-5; CDR3aa: CASSPLDSGDDQPQHF
v_gene: TRBV15; len: 13; d_gene: NA; abundance: NA; j_gene: NA; CDR3aa: CATSYTAKETQYF
v_gene: TRBV28; len: 14; d_gene: TRBD1; abundance: NA; j_gene: TRBJ1-2; CDR3aa: CANSHGTGTYGYTF
v_gene: TRBV5-6; len: 13; d_gene: TRBD1; abundance: NA; j_gene: TRBJ1-1; CDR3aa: CASSGDRRTEAFF
v_gene: TRBV30; len: 12; d_gene: NA; abundance: many; j_gene: TRBJ2-3; CDR3aa: CAWSDYGDTQYF
v_gene: TRBV28; len: 12; d_gene: TRBD1; abundance: few; j_gene: TRBJ1-1; CDR3aa: CASSPQQGSAFF
v_gene: TRBV4-2; len: 15; d_gene: TRBD1; abundance: NA; j_gene: TRBJ1-2; CDR3aa: CASSPQTGASYGYTF
v_gene: TRBV27; len: 15; d_gene: NA; abundance: NA; j_gene: TRBJ2-2; CDR3aa: CATGGRGPGSGELFF
v_gene: TRBV9; len: 14; d_gene: TRBD1; abundance: NA; j_gene: TRBJ1-4; CDR3aa: CASSVGGTGEKLFF
v_gene: TRBV7-9; len: 14; d_gene: NA; abundance: NA; j_gene: TRBJ2-1; CDR3aa: CASSLRAVGGEQFF
v_gene: TRBV6-6; len: 16; d_gene: TRBD1; abundance: NA; j_gene: TRBJ1-5; CDR3aa: CASTIGQGLVGQPQHF
v_gene: TRBV5-1; len: 17; d_gene: NA; abundance: NA; j_gene: TRBJ2-2; CDR3aa: CASSLSPATVRTGELFF
v_gene: TRBV7-8; len: 14; d_gene: NA; abundance: NA; j_gene: TRBJ2-7; CDR3aa: CASSGTANRYEQYF
v_gene: TRBV11-3; len: 16; d_gene: TRBD1; abundance: NA; j_gene: TRBJ1-5; CDR3aa: CASSFSTGGFNQPQHF
v_gene: TRBV5-1; len: 15; d_gene: TRBD2; abundance: NA; j_gene: TRBJ2-3; CDR3aa: CASAPLAGGRDTQYF
v_gene: TRBV5-4; len: 17; d_gene: NA; abundance: NA; j_gene: TRBJ2-1; CDR3aa: CASSFAGLARISNEQFF
v_gene: TRBV23-1; len: 15; d_gene: TRBD1; abundance: NA; j_gene: TRBJ1-5; CDR3aa: CASSQGQSSNQPQHF